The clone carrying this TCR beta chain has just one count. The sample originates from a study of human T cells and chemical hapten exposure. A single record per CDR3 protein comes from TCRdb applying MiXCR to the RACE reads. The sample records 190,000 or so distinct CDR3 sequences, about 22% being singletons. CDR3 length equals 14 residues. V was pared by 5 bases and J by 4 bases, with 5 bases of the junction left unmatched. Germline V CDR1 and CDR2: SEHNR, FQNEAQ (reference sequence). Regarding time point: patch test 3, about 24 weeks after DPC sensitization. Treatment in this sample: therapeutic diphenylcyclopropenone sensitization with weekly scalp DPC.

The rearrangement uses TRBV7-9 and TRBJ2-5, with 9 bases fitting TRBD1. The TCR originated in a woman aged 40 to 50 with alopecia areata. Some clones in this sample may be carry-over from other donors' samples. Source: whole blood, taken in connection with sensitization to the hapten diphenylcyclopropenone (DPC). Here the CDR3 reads CASSDTGGTETQYF. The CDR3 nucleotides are TGTGCCAGCAGCGACACAGGGGGCACAGAGACCCAGTACTTC.